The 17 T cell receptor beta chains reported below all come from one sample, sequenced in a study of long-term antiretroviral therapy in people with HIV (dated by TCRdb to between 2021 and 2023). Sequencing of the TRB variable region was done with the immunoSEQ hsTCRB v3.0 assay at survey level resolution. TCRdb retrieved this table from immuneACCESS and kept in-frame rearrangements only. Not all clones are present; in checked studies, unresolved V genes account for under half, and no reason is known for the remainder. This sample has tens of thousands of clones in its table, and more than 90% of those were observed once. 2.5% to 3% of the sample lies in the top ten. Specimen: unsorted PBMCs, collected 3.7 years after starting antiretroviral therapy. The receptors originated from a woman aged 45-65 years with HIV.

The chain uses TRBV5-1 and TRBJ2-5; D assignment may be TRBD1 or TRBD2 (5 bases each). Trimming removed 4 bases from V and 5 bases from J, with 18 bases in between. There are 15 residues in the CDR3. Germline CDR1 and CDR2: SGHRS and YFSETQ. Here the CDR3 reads CASSIDWDRRETQYF. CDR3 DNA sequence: TGCGCCAGCAGCATCGACTGGGACCGGCGGGAGACCCAGTACTTC.

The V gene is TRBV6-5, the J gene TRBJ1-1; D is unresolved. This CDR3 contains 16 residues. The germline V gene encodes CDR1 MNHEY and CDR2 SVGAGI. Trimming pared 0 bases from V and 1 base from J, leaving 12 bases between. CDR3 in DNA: TGTGCCAGCAGTTACTCGTATGAACTTACGAACACTGAAGCTTTCTTT. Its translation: CASSYSYELTNTEAFF.

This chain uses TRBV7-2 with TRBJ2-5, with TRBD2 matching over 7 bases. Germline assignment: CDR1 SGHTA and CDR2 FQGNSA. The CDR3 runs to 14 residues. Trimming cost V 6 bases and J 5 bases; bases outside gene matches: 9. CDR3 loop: CASSRAGKAETQYF. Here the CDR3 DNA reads TGTGCCAGCAGTCGAGCGGGGAAGGCGGAGACCCAGTACTTC.

CDR3 nucleotide sequence: TGTGCCAGCAGTGCAGAACTCTATGGCTACACCTTC. Translating it yields CASSAELYGYTF. This chain connects TRBV2 to TRBJ1-2, with D uncertain. Trimming cost V 4 bases and J 4 bases, with 7 bases left between them. The CDR3 is 12 amino acids. Germline loops: CDR1 SNHLY, CDR2 FYNNEI.

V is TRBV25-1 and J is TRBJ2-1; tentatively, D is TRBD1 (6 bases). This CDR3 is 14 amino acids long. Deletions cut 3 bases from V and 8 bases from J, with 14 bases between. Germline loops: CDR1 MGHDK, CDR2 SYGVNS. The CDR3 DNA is TGTGCCAGCAGTGACTGGACAGCCGTCGATGAGCAGTTCTTC. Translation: CASSDWTAVDEQFF.

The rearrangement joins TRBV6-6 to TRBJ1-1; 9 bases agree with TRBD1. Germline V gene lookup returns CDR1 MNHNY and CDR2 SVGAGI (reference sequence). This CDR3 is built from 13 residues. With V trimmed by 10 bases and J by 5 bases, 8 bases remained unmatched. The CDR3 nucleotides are TGTGCCACCGCCACAGGGGGCCGTACTGAAGCTTTCTTT. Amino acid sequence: CATATGGRTEAFF.

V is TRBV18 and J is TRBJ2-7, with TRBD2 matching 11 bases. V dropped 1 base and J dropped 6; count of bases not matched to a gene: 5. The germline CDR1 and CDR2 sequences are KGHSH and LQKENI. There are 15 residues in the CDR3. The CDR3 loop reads CASSPLAGGPVEQYF. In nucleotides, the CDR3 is TGTGCCAGCTCACCACTAGCGGGGGGGCCGGTCGAGCAGTACTTC.

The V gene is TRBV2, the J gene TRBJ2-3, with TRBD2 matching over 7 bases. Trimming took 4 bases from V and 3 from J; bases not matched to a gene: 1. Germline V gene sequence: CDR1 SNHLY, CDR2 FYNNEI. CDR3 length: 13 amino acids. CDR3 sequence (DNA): TGTGCCAGCAGTGGGGACTATACAGATACGCAGTATTTT. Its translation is CASSGDYTDTQYF.

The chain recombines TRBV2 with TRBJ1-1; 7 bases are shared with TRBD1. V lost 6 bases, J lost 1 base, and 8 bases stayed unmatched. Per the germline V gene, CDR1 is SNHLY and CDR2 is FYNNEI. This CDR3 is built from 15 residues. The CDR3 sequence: CASRTQGTANTEAFF. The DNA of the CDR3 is TGTGCCAGCAGGACACAGGGGACAGCGAACACTGAAGCTTTCTTT.

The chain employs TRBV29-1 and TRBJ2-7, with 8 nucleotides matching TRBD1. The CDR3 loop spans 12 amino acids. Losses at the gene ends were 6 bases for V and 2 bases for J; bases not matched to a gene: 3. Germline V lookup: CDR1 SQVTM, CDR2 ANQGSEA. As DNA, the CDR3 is TGCAGCGTGGGACAGGTCCCCTACGAGCAGTACTTC. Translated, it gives CSVGQVPYEQYF.

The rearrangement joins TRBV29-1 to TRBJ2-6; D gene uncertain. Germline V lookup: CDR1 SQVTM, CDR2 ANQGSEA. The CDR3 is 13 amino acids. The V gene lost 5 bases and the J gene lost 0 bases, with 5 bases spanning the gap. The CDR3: CSVPSSGANVLTF. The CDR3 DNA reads TGCAGCGTTCCGAGCTCTGGGGCCAACGTCCTGACTTTC.

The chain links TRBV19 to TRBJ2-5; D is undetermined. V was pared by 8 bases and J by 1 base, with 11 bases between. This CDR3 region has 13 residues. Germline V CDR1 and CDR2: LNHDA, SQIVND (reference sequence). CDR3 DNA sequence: TGTGCCAGTCGGGCAATCGCCCAAGAGACCCAGTACTTC. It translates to CASRAIAQETQYF.

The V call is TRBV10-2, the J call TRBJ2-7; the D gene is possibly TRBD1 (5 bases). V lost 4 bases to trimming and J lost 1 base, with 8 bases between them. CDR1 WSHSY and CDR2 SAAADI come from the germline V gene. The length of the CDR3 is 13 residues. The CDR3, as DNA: TGCGCCAGCAGTGTTGGGGCGTCCTACGAGCAGTACTTC. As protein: CASSVGASYEQYF.

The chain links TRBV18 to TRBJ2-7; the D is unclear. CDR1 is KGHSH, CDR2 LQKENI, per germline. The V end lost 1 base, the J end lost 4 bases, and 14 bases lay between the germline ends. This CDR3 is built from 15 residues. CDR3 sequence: CASSPQGRALYEQYF. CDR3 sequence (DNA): TGTGCCAGCTCACCACAGGGAAGGGCCCTATACGAGCAGTACTTC.

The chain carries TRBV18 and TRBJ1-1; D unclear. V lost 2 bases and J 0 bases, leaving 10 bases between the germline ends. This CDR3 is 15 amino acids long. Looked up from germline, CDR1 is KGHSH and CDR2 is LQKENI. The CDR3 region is CASSPLTAMNTEAFF. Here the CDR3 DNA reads TGTGCCAGCTCACCATTAACAGCGATGAACACTGAAGCTTTCTTT.

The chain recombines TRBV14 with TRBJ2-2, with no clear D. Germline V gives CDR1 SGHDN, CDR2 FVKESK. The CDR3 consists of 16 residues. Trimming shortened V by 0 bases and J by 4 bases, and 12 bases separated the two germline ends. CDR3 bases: TGTGCCAGCAGCCAAGAACCCCAGCCCGTCACCGGGGAGCTGTTTTTT. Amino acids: CASSQEPQPVTGELFF.

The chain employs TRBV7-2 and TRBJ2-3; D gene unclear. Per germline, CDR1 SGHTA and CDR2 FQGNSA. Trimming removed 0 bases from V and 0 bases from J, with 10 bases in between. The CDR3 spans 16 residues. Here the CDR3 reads CASSLALLPSTDTQYF. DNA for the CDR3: TGTGCCAGCAGCTTAGCGCTCCTCCCTAGCACAGATACGCAGTATTTT.